This TCR beta chain was profiled in a study of blood T cell repertoires in COVID-19. Study-wide context: All recovered Cohort 3 donors got two negative PCRs, got clearance, or saw symptom resolution.

This clone came up a few times. The table came from immunoSEQ multiplex PCR; TCRdb's copy has only in-frame clones and leaves some out. The sample holds about 170,000 clones, roughly 85% seen once. The V gene lost 7 bases and the J gene lost 3 bases, with 16 bases spanning the gap. This CDR3 comprises 14 residues. Germline CDR1 and CDR2: SQVTM and ANQGSEA. The sequence came from a woman aged 70 to 79 in a cohort exposed to, infected with or recovered from COVID-19 (not recorded which). The rearrangement uses TRBV29-1 and TRBJ2-1; D might be TRBD2 (5 bases). Sequencing input: PBMCs or T cells enriched from blood (not recorded which). The CDR3 bases are TGCAGCGCATCGGGAAGCGACCACTACAATGAGCAGTTCTTC. Translated, it gives CSASGSDHYNEQFF.